This passage covers 3 T cell receptor beta chains from one sample sequenced in a study of cytomegalovirus exposure and HLA in healthy donors. The PCR used 60 Vbeta and 13 Jbeta primers. The data were produced by immunoSEQ multiplex PCR, yet TCRdb's version contains in-frame clones alone and is incomplete. The sample records tens of thousands of clones, around 67% being singletons. The material sequenced was PBMCs. The receptors come from a woman in her forties or fifties in good health and CMV-seropositive.

This clone was seen once. The chain uses TRBV5-1 and TRBJ1-1; 7 bases agree with TRBD1. The V and J ends lost 7 bases and 5 bases, in that order; junction bases with no gene match: 5. The CDR3 covers 12 residues. Germline CDR1 and CDR2: SGHRS and YFSETQ. The CDR3 DNA reads TGCGCCAGCCGACAGGGCGGGACTGAAGCTTTCTTT. It is translated as CASRQGGTEAFF.

The V gene is TRBV4-1, the J gene TRBJ1-2; D unclear. Trimming stripped 4 bases from V and 4 bases from J, with 19 bases between. Germline CDR1 reads MGHRA; CDR2 reads YSYEKL. This CDR3 spans 16 amino acids. The DNA of the CDR3 is TGCGCCAGCAGCCTCCTAACCCGGGAAGGGCTCTATGGCTACACCTTC. It codes for CASSLLTREGLYGYTF.

J is TRBJ2-7 and V is TRBV7-9, with D uncertain. Germline V gene sequence: CDR1 SEHNR, CDR2 FQNEAQ (reference sequence). This CDR3 contains 12 residues. The CDR3 DNA sequence: TGTTCCAGCAGCTCTGGAGACTACGAGCAGTACGTC. Translated, it gives CSSSSGDYEQYV.